This is a list of T cell receptor beta chains from one sample in a study of blood T cell repertoires in COVID-19. Repertoires were generated with immunoSEQ multiplex PCR, while TCRdb's copy carries only in-frame clones and drops some. The sample shows under 200,000 clones, approximately 88% of them seen only once. The material sequenced was PBMCs or T cells enriched from blood (not recorded which). Receptor source: a woman aged 45 to 65 who had recovered from COVID-19. Both conserved end residues are part of each CDR3. The D gene is left open where the match is weak. The size of a clone is reported for some rows only, either as once, few or many, or as a class for expanded clones.

d_call: TRBD2
v_call: TRBV28
clone_size: -
j_call: TRBJ2-7
cdr3_nt: TGTGCCAGCAGTTCCCCGACTAGCGGGGGAGGGGAGCAGTACTTC
cdr3_aa: CASSSPTSGGGEQYF

d_call: TRBD1
v_call: TRBV4-2
clone_size: -
j_call: TRBJ1-4
cdr3_nt: TGTGCCAGCAGCGGGACAGGGGGGACCTTAAATGAAAAACTGTTTTTT
cdr3_aa: CASSGTGGTLNEKLFF

d_call: TRBD1
v_call: TRBV7-2
clone_size: -
j_call: TRBJ2-5
cdr3_nt: TGTGCCAGCAGCGATAAGACAGGGCACAGAGAGACCCAGTACTTC
cdr3_aa: CASSDKTGHRETQYF

d_call: -
v_call: TRBV12-5
clone_size: -
j_call: TRBJ1-3
cdr3_nt: TGTGCTAGTGGCCCGCCAGGGTTCAGAAACACCATATATTTT
cdr3_aa: CASGPPGFRNTIYF

d_call: -
v_call: TRBV18
clone_size: -
j_call: TRBJ1-2
cdr3_nt: TGTGCCAGCTCACCCCCGCGTTTTAACTATGGCTACACCTTC
cdr3_aa: CASSPPRFNYGYTF

d_call: TRBD1
v_call: TRBV19
clone_size: once
j_call: TRBJ2-7
cdr3_nt: TGTGCCAGTACTGACAGGGTGGGCGAGCAGTACTTC
cdr3_aa: CASTDRVGEQYF

d_call: TRBD1
v_call: TRBV25-1
clone_size: -
j_call: TRBJ1-1
cdr3_nt: TGTGCCAGCAGACCGAGCCGGACAGGTCACAGGGGCACTGAAGCTTTCTTT
cdr3_aa: CASRPSRTGHRGTEAFF

d_call: TRBD2
v_call: TRBV11-3
clone_size: -
j_call: TRBJ2-1
cdr3_nt: TGTGCCAGCAGCTGGACTAGCGGGGGAGGTAATGAGCAGTTCTTC
cdr3_aa: CASSWTSGGGNEQFF

d_call: TRBD2
v_call: TRBV29-1
clone_size: -
j_call: TRBJ2-7
cdr3_nt: TGCAGCGGGGCGAGCGGGGGCTACGAGCAGTACTTC
cdr3_aa: CSGASGGYEQYF

d_call: -
v_call: TRBV7-8
clone_size: -
j_call: TRBJ1-5
cdr3_nt: TGTGCCAGCAGCTTATACGGCGGGGCCGATCAGCCCCAGCATTTT
cdr3_aa: CASSLYGGADQPQHF

d_call: TRBD1
v_call: TRBV5-6
clone_size: -
j_call: TRBJ2-4
cdr3_nt: TGTGCCAGCAGTTTTGGGACAGGCGAAGCCAAAAACATTCAGTACTTC
cdr3_aa: CASSFGTGEAKNIQYF

d_call: TRBD2
v_call: TRBV7-9
clone_size: once
j_call: TRBJ2-5
cdr3_nt: TGTGCCAGCAGCCCAACCGTCACTAGCGGGGGCCAAGAGACCCAGTACTTC
cdr3_aa: CASSPTVTSGGQETQYF

d_call: TRBD2
v_call: TRBV18
clone_size: -
j_call: TRBJ2-5
cdr3_nt: TGTGCCAGCTCACAAACGAGCGGGAGATATGAGACCCAGTACTTC
cdr3_aa: CASSQTSGRYETQYF

d_call: TRBD1
v_call: TRBV27
clone_size: -
j_call: TRBJ2-5
cdr3_nt: TGTGCCAGCAGTTCACAGGCAGGGGGCCGTGAGACCCAGTACTTC
cdr3_aa: CASSSQAGGRETQYF

d_call: -
v_call: TRBV18
clone_size: -
j_call: TRBJ1-4
cdr3_nt: TGTGCCAGCTCACCCCTATTCGGAACAGCATCAACTAATGAAAAACTGTTTTTT
cdr3_aa: CASSPLFGTASTNEKLFF

d_call: -
v_call: TRBV3-1/TRBV3-2
clone_size: -
j_call: TRBJ2-1
cdr3_nt: TGTGCCAGCAGCCAAGACCGGTCCTACAATGAGCAGTTCTTC
cdr3_aa: CASSQDRSYNEQFF

d_call: -
v_call: TRBV12-5
clone_size: few
j_call: TRBJ1-1
cdr3_nt: TGTGCTAGTGGTTTCACAGGGAACACTGAAGCTTTCTTT
cdr3_aa: CASGFTGNTEAFF

d_call: -
v_call: TRBV10-3
clone_size: -
j_call: TRBJ2-2
cdr3_nt: TGTGCCATCAGTGAGCGAGAAAACACCGGGGAGCTGTTTTTT
cdr3_aa: CAISERENTGELFF

d_call: -
v_call: TRBV6-5
clone_size: -
j_call: TRBJ1-2
cdr3_nt: TGTGCCAGCAGTTCCCCGAAGCAAGCTAACTATGGCTACACCTTC
cdr3_aa: CASSSPKQANYGYTF

d_call: TRBD1
v_call: TRBV2
clone_size: -
j_call: TRBJ2-7
cdr3_nt: TGTGCCAGCAGTGAAGCATCGACAGGGTTCTACGAGCAGTACTTC
cdr3_aa: CASSEASTGFYEQYF

d_call: TRBD1
v_call: TRBV7-9
clone_size: -
j_call: TRBJ1-5
cdr3_nt: TGTGCCAGCAGCTCCGAAGGGACAGGAATTCAGCCCCAGCATTTT
cdr3_aa: CASSSEGTGIQPQHF

d_call: -
v_call: TRBV18
clone_size: -
j_call: TRBJ1-5
cdr3_nt: TGTGCCAGCTCACCGGGGCCTGCTAATCAGCCCCAGCATTTT
cdr3_aa: CASSPGPANQPQHF

d_call: -
v_call: TRBV25-1
clone_size: -
j_call: TRBJ1-2
cdr3_nt: TGTGCCAGCAGTAAGGCCGGCCAAGCGGGTGGTGGCTACACCTTC
cdr3_aa: CASSKAGQAGGGYTF

d_call: -
v_call: TRBV5-1
clone_size: once
j_call: TRBJ2-3
cdr3_nt: TGCGCCAGCAGCTTAAGAGGGGGTGACACCCCGGGCACAGATACGCAGTATTTT
cdr3_aa: CASSLRGGDTPGTDTQYF

d_call: TRBD1
v_call: TRBV19
clone_size: few
j_call: TRBJ1-6
cdr3_nt: TGTGCCAGTAGTGGGGACAGCAGCGGAAGTTCACCCCTCCACTTT
cdr3_aa: CASSGDSSGSSPLHF

d_call: TRBD1
v_call: TRBV11-2
clone_size: -
j_call: TRBJ2-1
cdr3_nt: TGTGCCAGCAGCTTATTAGGGGGCGGGTACAATGAGCAGTTCTTC
cdr3_aa: CASSLLGGGYNEQFF

d_call: -
v_call: TRBV29-1
clone_size: -
j_call: TRBJ2-7
cdr3_nt: TGCAGCGCATCCAGGGGTATAGGATCCTACGAGCAGTACTTC
cdr3_aa: CSASRGIGSYEQYF

d_call: -
v_call: TRBV9
clone_size: -
j_call: TRBJ2-3
cdr3_nt: TGTGCCAGCAGCGTGAGGCCTAGCGAGGGAGATACGCAGTATTTT
cdr3_aa: CASSVRPSEGDTQYF

d_call: TRBD1
v_call: TRBV11-2
clone_size: -
j_call: TRBJ1-1
cdr3_nt: TGTGCCAGCAGCTTTGGTTGGACAGGGGGCATGGACACTGAAGCTTTCTTT
cdr3_aa: CASSFGWTGGMDTEAFF

d_call: TRBD2
v_call: TRBV5-1
clone_size: -
j_call: TRBJ2-3
cdr3_nt: TGCGCCAGCAGCTTGGAGGGACTAGCCCCAGGGTCGGTGAAGACAGATACGCAGTATTTT
cdr3_aa: CASSLEGLAPGSVKTDTQYF

d_call: -
v_call: TRBV5-1
clone_size: -
j_call: TRBJ1-2
cdr3_nt: TGCGCCAGCAGCTTGGCCGAGGTTACCTCCTATGGCTACACCTTC
cdr3_aa: CASSLAEVTSYGYTF

d_call: -
v_call: TRBV12-3/TRBV12-4
clone_size: -
j_call: TRBJ1-3
cdr3_nt: TGTGCCACAGACGGGAAGGCCGGAAACACCATATATTTT
cdr3_aa: CATDGKAGNTIYF

d_call: -
v_call: TRBV3-1/TRBV3-2
clone_size: once
j_call: TRBJ2-7
cdr3_nt: TGTGCCAGCAGCCCCCTTGGAGGGAGAGGCGAGCAGTACTTC
cdr3_aa: CASSPLGGRGEQYF

d_call: -
v_call: TRBV30
clone_size: -
j_call: TRBJ2-4
cdr3_nt: TGTGCCTGGAGTGTAAAAGTTATCAGGGTCAGGCAAACAGCCAAAAACATTCAGTACTTC
cdr3_aa: CAWSVKVIRVRQTAKNIQYF

d_call: -
v_call: TRBV6-5
clone_size: -
j_call: TRBJ1-2
cdr3_nt: TGTGCCAGCAGTTACGAGCGCCGACGGAACTATGGCTACACCTTC
cdr3_aa: CASSYERRRNYGYTF

d_call: -
v_call: TRBV5-1
clone_size: -
j_call: TRBJ2-7
cdr3_nt: TGCGCCAGCAGCTTGGGTATAGCGGCTACCTACGAGCAGTACTTC
cdr3_aa: CASSLGIAATYEQYF

d_call: TRBD1
v_call: TRBV7-2
clone_size: -
j_call: TRBJ2-1
cdr3_nt: TGTGCCAGCAGCCCAACAGGGGGACCCTCCTACAATGAGCAGTTCTTC
cdr3_aa: CASSPTGGPSYNEQFF

d_call: -
v_call: TRBV24-1
clone_size: -
j_call: TRBJ2-7
cdr3_nt: TGTGCCACCAGTAGGGGCTACGAGCAGTACTTC
cdr3_aa: CATSRGYEQYF

d_call: -
v_call: TRBV19
clone_size: -
j_call: TRBJ2-7
cdr3_nt: TGTGCCAGTAGTTCAGGCAGGGGTTGGGACGAGCAGTACTTC
cdr3_aa: CASSSGRGWDEQYF

d_call: -
v_call: TRBV5-1
clone_size: -
j_call: TRBJ1-2
cdr3_nt: TGCGCCAGCAGCTTGAGAGCGGGCCTTAACTATGGCTACACCTTC
cdr3_aa: CASSLRAGLNYGYTF

d_call: -
v_call: TRBV4-1
clone_size: -
j_call: TRBJ2-5
cdr3_nt: TGCGCCAGCAGCCCACAAGAGACCCAGTACTTC
cdr3_aa: CASSPQETQYF

d_call: -
v_call: TRBV3-1/TRBV3-2
clone_size: -
j_call: TRBJ1-5
cdr3_nt: TGTGCCAGCAGCCCATTCGGCGGAGGTTATAGCAATCAGCCCCAGCATTTT
cdr3_aa: CASSPFGGGYSNQPQHF

d_call: TRBD1
v_call: TRBV5-1
clone_size: -
j_call: TRBJ1-1
cdr3_nt: TGCGCCAGCAGCCGGGACAGGGGTAGGGGAGAAGCTTTCTTT
cdr3_aa: CASSRDRGRGEAFF

d_call: -
v_call: TRBV5-4
clone_size: -
j_call: TRBJ2-3
cdr3_nt: TGTGCCAGCAGCTCGACAGGCACAGATACGCAGTATTTT
cdr3_aa: CASSSTGTDTQYF

d_call: -
v_call: TRBV5-4
clone_size: -
j_call: TRBJ1-6
cdr3_nt: TGTGCCAGCAGCTTGGGTAAGGGGAACAATTCACCCCTCCACTTT
cdr3_aa: CASSLGKGNNSPLHF